The rows below give T cell receptor beta chains drawn from one sample of a study of shared clonotypes between healthy human individuals. The repertoire was sequenced with immunoSEQ multiplex PCR; TCRdb's copy has only in-frame clones and lacks some. The sample includes over a million clones, around 97% of them seen just once. The specimen was naive CD4+ T cells sorted from blood. These receptors were collected from a man aged 25 to 45 in good health. Both conserved end residues are part of each CDR3. A D gene is named only where the DNA matches it firmly. Size is stated for part of the rows, as once, few or many counts, or as a class when the clone is expanded.

clone_size	v_call	d_call	j_call	cdr3_nt	cdr3_aa
.	TRBV7-9	.	TRBJ2-1	TGTGCCAGCAGCTCGGCCTGGGGATTGGGTAATGAGCAGTTCTTC	CASSSAWGLGNEQFF
.	TRBV20-1	.	TRBJ2-3	TGCAGTGCGTCTAGCACAGATACGCAGTATTTT	CSASSTDTQYF
.	TRBV18	TRBD2	TRBJ2-2	TGTGCCAGCTCACCGAATATAGGACTAGGGGCCGGGGAGCTGTTTTTT	CASSPNIGLGAGELFF
.	TRBV10-1	.	TRBJ1-1	TGCGCCAGCAGTGCTCAGGGGCGAGGTGAAGCTTTCTTT	CASSAQGRGEAFF
.	TRBV2	TRBD1	TRBJ2-3	TGTGCCAGCAGTGCCCCGGGACAGAAGAGCACAGATACGCAGTATTTT	CASSAPGQKSTDTQYF
.	TRBV14	.	TRBJ2-2	TGTGCCAGCAGCCAAGTAGTGGGCTACGGGGAGCTGTTTTTT	CASSQVVGYGELFF
.	TRBV6-4	TRBD2	TRBJ2-3	TGTGCCAGCAGTCGACTAGCGGGAGTAGGGACAGATACGCAGTATTTT	CASSRLAGVGTDTQYF
.	TRBV5-1	TRBD2	TRBJ2-7	TGCGCCAGCAGCTTGGTTACTAGCGGGAGAGATGTCCACGAGCAGTACTTC	CASSLVTSGRDVHEQYF
.	TRBV28	.	TRBJ2-1	TGTGCCAGCAGAGCGTCAGGGGAAGGCTACAATGAGCAGTTCTTC	CASRASGEGYNEQFF
once	TRBV2	.	TRBJ2-1	TGTGCCAGCAGCCTAGACAGGTACAATGAGCAGTTCTTC	CASSLDRYNEQFF
.	TRBV7-8	TRBD1	TRBJ2-7	TGTGCCAGCAGCCCAATCCGGGACAGGGGAGCTTACGAGCAGTACTTC	CASSPIRDRGAYEQYF
.	TRBV27	TRBD2	TRBJ2-5	TGTGCCAGCAGTTTAGCGGGAGCGACCCAGTACTTC	CASSLAGATQYF
.	TRBV29-1	.	TRBJ2-1	TGCAGCGTTGAGGGTAGCTCCTACAATGAGCAGTTCTTC	CSVEGSSYNEQFF
.	TRBV18	.	TRBJ2-3	TGTGCCAGCTCACACCCCGTGACCGGCACAGATACGCAGTATTTT	CASSHPVTGTDTQYF
.	TRBV11-2	.	TRBJ2-7	TGTGCCAGCAGCAACCTCCGGAAACACTCCTACGAGCAGTACTTC	CASSNLRKHSYEQYF
.	TRBV19	.	TRBJ1-3	TGTGCCAGTAGTATGATGGCGAGTCGCTCTGGAAACACCATATATTTT	CASSMMASRSGNTIYF
.	TRBV28	TRBD2	TRBJ2-7	TGTGCCAGCAGGTCGACAGTGGGAAGTAGCGGGAGAATGGACGAGCAGTACTTC	CASRSTVGSSGRMDEQYF
.	TRBV10-2	.	TRBJ2-3	TGCGCCAGCACCATCAGGGGAAATACGCAGTATTTT	CASTIRGNTQYF
.	TRBV23-1	.	TRBJ2-1	TGCGCCAGACTATTTGGGGCAGGGGAGTTGAATGAGCAGTTCTTC	CARLFGAGELNEQFF
.	TRBV7-3	.	TRBJ1-1	TGTGCCAGCAGCTTAGAACGGGGCACTGAAGCTTTCTTT	CASSLERGTEAFF
.	TRBV5-1	TRBD2	TRBJ2-7	TGCGCCAGCAGCATCCCGACTAGCGGGAAGTTGGTGTGGGGCGAGCAGTACTTC	CASSIPTSGKLVWGEQYF
.	TRBV7-9	.	TRBJ2-1	TGTGCCAGCGGGCATAACATTCGGAGGGCCCAGAACAATGAGCAGTTCTTC	CASGHNIRRAQNNEQFF
.	TRBV5-1	.	TRBJ2-3	TGCGCCAGCAGCTTGGCGCAGGGCACAGATACGCAGTATTTT	CASSLAQGTDTQYF
.	TRBV7-2	TRBD2	TRBJ2-7	TGTGCCAGCAGCTTAGCTCATAGCGGGAGAGGGGACGAGCAGTACTTC	CASSLAHSGRGDEQYF
.	TRBV5-4	TRBD2	TRBJ2-3	TGTGCCAGCAGCTTAGCTAGCGGGAGGGCGGATACGCAGTATTTT	CASSLASGRADTQYF
.	TRBV10-2	TRBD2	TRBJ2-7	TGCGCCAGCAGTCCCTCGGGACTAGCGGGATTACAAAACGAGCAGTACTTC	CASSPSGLAGLQNEQYF
.	TRBV5-8	.	TRBJ2-1	TGTGCCAGCAGCTTGGGGGGGAGCTCCTACAATGAGCAGTTCTTC	CASSLGGSSYNEQFF
.	TRBV7-7	.	TRBJ2-2	TGTGCCAGCAGCTTAACAAGAGGTGGCGGGGAGCTGTTTTTT	CASSLTRGGGELFF
.	TRBV12-5	TRBD1	TRBJ1-2	TGTGCTAGTGGTTTGGCAGGCGGACAGGGGGCGAGTGGCTACACCTTC	CASGLAGGQGASGYTF
once	TRBV28	.	TRBJ1-1	TGTGCCAGCAGTTTTGGGGGCCGGCCTGAAGCTTTCTTT	CASSFGGRPEAFF
.	TRBV20-1	.	TRBJ1-1	TGCAGTAGCCAGGGGAACACTGAAGCTTTCTTT	CSSQGNTEAFF
.	TRBV18	TRBD1	TRBJ1-1	TGTGCCAGCTCATCGACCGACAGGGGGCCCGAAGCTTTCTTT	CASSSTDRGPEAFF
.	TRBV28	.	TRBJ2-1	TGTGCCAGCAGCCCAACGGGGTACAATGAGCAGTTCTTC	CASSPTGYNEQFF
.	TRBV28	TRBD2	TRBJ2-1	TGTGCCAGCAGATCTTTTGGCGGGAGGGGAGGGGAGCAGTTCTTC	CASRSFGGRGGEQFF
once	TRBV5-4	TRBD2	TRBJ2-4	TGTGCCAGCACCGCGATAGGGGAGGGCAAAAACATTCAGTACTTC	CASTAIGEGKNIQYF
.	TRBV5-1	TRBD1	TRBJ2-7	TGCGCCAGCAGCCCGGGACAGGGGATCAGCAACGAGCAGTACTTC	CASSPGQGISNEQYF
.	TRBV14	.	TRBJ2-5	TGTGCCAGCAGCCAAGATGGAGACTTCCAGGAGACCCAGTACTTC	CASSQDGDFQETQYF
.	TRBV27	.	TRBJ2-3	TGTGCCAGCAGTTCAATACGCACAGATACGCAGTATTTT	CASSSIRTDTQYF
.	TRBV2	.	TRBJ2-5	TGTGCCAGCAAGCCGGGTTTGGAGACCCAGTACTTC	CASKPGLETQYF
.	TRBV4-1	TRBD1	TRBJ2-5	TGCGCCAGCAGCCAGGACAGGGGGCGAACCCAGTACTTC	CASSQDRGRTQYF
.	TRBV19	.	TRBJ1-2	TGTGCCAGTAGTACGGCAGGTACTAACTATGGCTACACCTTC	CASSTAGTNYGYTF
.	TRBV18	TRBD1	TRBJ2-7	TGTGCCAGCTCACGAAGTCAACAGGGGGACGAGCAGTACTTC	CASSRSQQGDEQYF
.	TRBV6-6	.	TRBJ2-2	TGTGCCAGCAGCTCCACGGTTGAGCGTCAGACCGGGGAGCTGTTTTTT	CASSSTVERQTGELFF
.	TRBV7-6	TRBD2	TRBJ2-1	TGTGCCAGCAGCGCTAGGGCGACTAGCGGGAGGGCCAATGAGCAGTTCTTC	CASSARATSGRANEQFF
.	TRBV30	TRBD1	TRBJ1-2	TGTGCCTGGAGGAGGACCTTCCGGACAGGGGGCAACTATGGCTACACCTTC	CAWRRTFRTGGNYGYTF
once	TRBV6-1	.	TRBJ2-5	TGTGCCAGCAGTGCCGGGAACCTCCAAGAGACCCAGTACTTC	CASSAGNLQETQYF
once	TRBV7-7	.	TRBJ1-5	TGTGCTAGCAGCTTAGCCAGGGACGGCAATCAGCCCCAGCATTTT	CASSLARDGNQPQHF
.	TRBV6-5	TRBD1	TRBJ2-7	TGTGCCAGCAGTTACCTACCGGGACAGGGGGAAGAGCAGTACTTC	CASSYLPGQGEEQYF
.	TRBV18	.	TRBJ1-1	TGTGCCAGCTCACCAGTAAACCACGGGGACACTGAAGCTTTCTTT	CASSPVNHGDTEAFF
once	TRBV2	.	TRBJ1-5	TGTGCCAGCAGTGCCCAGACAGGTGGCAATCAGCCCCAGCATTTT	CASSAQTGGNQPQHF
.	TRBV10-3	.	TRBJ1-1	TGTGCCAGCAATCGCGGGAACACTGAAGCTTTCTTT	CASNRGNTEAFF
few	TRBV28	.	TRBJ2-7	TGTGCCACCGTCACATCATCCTACGAGCAGTACTTC	CATVTSSYEQYF
.	TRBV2	.	TRBJ2-5	TGTGCCAGCAGTGTTGGCCAGTCTGAGACCCAGTACTTC	CASSVGQSETQYF
.	TRBV6-5	TRBD2	TRBJ2-7	TGTGCCAGCAGTTCCTCAAGTGGGGGGGACTCCTACGAGCAGTACTTC	CASSSSSGGDSYEQYF
.	TRBV7-2	.	TRBJ2-7	TGTGCCAGCAGCTCCCGGGCCCTCTACGAGCAGTACTTC	CASSSRALYEQYF